The T cell receptor (beta chain) described here comes from a study of response to subunit inactivated influenza vaccine. Study results and limitations: The authors suggested that few new T cells are recruited per seasonal influenza vaccination.

Comment on this clonotype: What it recognizes is unknown.

The ends were cut back, 6 bases at V and 0 bases at J, with 21 bases in the middle. Germline-derived CDR1 and CDR2 are MGHRA and YSYEKL. The CDR3 sequence is 19 residues long. In TCRdb, the RT-PCR reads were re-called with MiXCR into one record per CDR3 protein. The data hold about 520,000 distinct CDR3 sequences, with about 25% observed a single time. The sequence was obtained from a man aged 45-60 years who received an inactivated influenza vaccine. The material sequenced was CD4+ T cells sorted from PBMCs, taken roughly 5 days after vaccination. The chain combines TRBV4-1 with TRBJ1-6, with no clear D. The CDR3 region has the DNA TGCGCCAGCAGACAATGGGCAGTGGGCCTGAGCTCCTATAATTCACCCCTCCACTTT. It yields the protein CASRQWAVGLSSYNSPLHF.